Listed below are T cell receptor beta chains from one sample, sequenced in a study of cytomegalovirus exposure and HLA in healthy donors. Clones were read by immunoSEQ multiplex PCR, and TCRdb kept only the in-frame ones, dropping some. The table lists roughly 110,000 clones, with around 3.4% in the top ten. The sample consisted of PBMCs. These TCRs come from a man aged 30 to 45 in good health and CMV-seronegative. CDR3s include the opening cysteine and the closing phenylalanine or tryptophan. The order of the fields is J gene, V gene, CDR3 protein.

J: TRBJ1-6
V: TRBV18
CDR3: CASSPSGTGYRPLHF

J: TRBJ1-4
V: TRBV29-1
CDR3: CSALREANEKLFF

J: TRBJ1-6
V: TRBV2
CDR3: CASSEELGGSPLHF

J: TRBJ2-2
V: TRBV7-3
CDR3: CASSTQGFSGPNTGELFF

J: TRBJ2-7
V: TRBV28
CDR3: CASSLGAFKYF

J: TRBJ2-5
V: TRBV7-6
CDR3: CASSFRAGAAEETQYF

J: TRBJ2-7
V: TRBV6-5
CDR3: CASISGGVRYEQYF

J: TRBJ2-1
V: TRBV7-3
CDR3: CASSLGLRGGQANEQFF

J: TRBJ2-7
V: TRBV6-1
CDR3: CASSSQRVSSYEQYF

J: TRBJ1-1
V: TRBV6-1
CDR3: CASSERWAEAFF